The entry below gives a single T cell receptor (beta chain) sequence along with its context. CDR3 size: 16 residues. This entry comes from a study of blood T cell repertoires in COVID-19. At the level of the study: The study drew acute and convalescent COVID-19 samples from the United States, Italy and Spain. T cells, B-cell-depleted T cells, or PBMCs supplied cDNA or gDNA.

In the authors' methods: By means of reference gene primer amplification, nucleated cell counts were estimated. Assay used: immunoSEQ multiplex PCR; TCRdb lists only in-frame clones, some missing. Clone size and V and J calls were adopted from that table, with D and trimming inferred from the DNA. The sample lists some 260,000 clones, more than 65% seen once, with over 3% in the top ten. The J gene is TRBJ2-1, the V gene TRBV21-1; the listed D gene, TRBD2, was not tested against the DNA. TRBV21-1 counts as a pseudogene. The clonotype was recovered from a woman between 40 and 55 years old with active or convalescent COVID-19. The source material was peripheral blood. The CDR3 DNA reads TGTGCCAGCAGCAACAGGTGGCGGGGGGGGTCGGATGAGCAGTTCTTC. Translation gives CASSNRWRGGSDEQFF.